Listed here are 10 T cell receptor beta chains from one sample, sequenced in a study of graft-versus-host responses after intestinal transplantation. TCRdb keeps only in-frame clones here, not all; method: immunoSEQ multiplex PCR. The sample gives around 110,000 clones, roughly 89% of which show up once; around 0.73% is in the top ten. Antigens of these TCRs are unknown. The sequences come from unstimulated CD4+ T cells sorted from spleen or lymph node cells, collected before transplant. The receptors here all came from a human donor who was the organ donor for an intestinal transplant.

The CDR3 DNA is TGTGCCAGCAGTGTTCAGGGGGGACGTCCCTACGAGCAGTACTTC. Protein: CASSVQGGRPYEQYF. This rearrangement joins TRBV6-1 to TRBJ2-7; possibly TRBD1 for D (7 bases). V was pared by 4 bases and J by 2 bases, with 15 bases between. The length of the CDR3 is 15 residues. Germline V gene sequence: CDR1 MNHNS, CDR2 SASEGT.

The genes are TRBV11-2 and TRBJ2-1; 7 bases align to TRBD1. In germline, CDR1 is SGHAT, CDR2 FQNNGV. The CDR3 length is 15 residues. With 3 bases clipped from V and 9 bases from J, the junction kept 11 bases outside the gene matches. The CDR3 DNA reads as TGTGCCAGCAGCTTCTTGGTTCGACAGGGTAGTGAGCAGTTCTTC. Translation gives CASSFLVRQGSEQFF.

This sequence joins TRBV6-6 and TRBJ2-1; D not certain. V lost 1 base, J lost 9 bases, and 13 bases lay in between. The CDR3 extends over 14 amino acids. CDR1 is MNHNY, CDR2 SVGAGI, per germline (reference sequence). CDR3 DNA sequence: TGTGCCAGCAGTTACTTTCCTAGGATGGTTGAGCAGTTCTTC. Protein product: CASSYFPRMVEQFF.

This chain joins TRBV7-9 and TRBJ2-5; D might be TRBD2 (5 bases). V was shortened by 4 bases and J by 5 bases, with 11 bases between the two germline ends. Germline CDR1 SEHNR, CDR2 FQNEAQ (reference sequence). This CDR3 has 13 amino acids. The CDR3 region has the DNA TGTGCCAGCAGCTCTACTAGTTACGAGACCCAGTACTTC. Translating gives CASSSTSYETQYF. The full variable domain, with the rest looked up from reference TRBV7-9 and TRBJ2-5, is DTGVSQNPRHKITKRGQNVTFRCDPISEHNRLYWYRQTLGQGPEFLTYFQNEAQLEKSRLLSDRFSAERPKGSFSTLEIQRTEQGDSAMYLCASSSTSYETQYFGPGTRLLVL.

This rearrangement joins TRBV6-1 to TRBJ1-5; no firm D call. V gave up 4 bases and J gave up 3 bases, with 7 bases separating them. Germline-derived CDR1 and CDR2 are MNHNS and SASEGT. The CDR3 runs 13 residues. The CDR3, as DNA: TGTGCCAGCAGTGGGACGGACAATCAGCCCCAGCATTTT. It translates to CASSGTDNQPQHF.

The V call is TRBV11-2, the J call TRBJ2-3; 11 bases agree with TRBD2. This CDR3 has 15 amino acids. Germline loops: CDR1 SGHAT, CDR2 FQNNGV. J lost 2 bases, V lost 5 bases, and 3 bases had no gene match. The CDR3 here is CASSPGLAVTDTQYF. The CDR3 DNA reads TGTGCCAGCAGCCCGGGACTAGCGGTCACAGATACGCAGTATTTT. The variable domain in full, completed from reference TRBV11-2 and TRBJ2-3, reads EAGVAQSPRYKIIEKRQSVAFWCNPISGHATLYWYQQILGQGPKLLIQFQNNGVVDDSQLPKDRFSAERLKGVDSTLKIQPAKLEDSAVYLCASSPGLAVTDTQYFGPGTRLTVL.

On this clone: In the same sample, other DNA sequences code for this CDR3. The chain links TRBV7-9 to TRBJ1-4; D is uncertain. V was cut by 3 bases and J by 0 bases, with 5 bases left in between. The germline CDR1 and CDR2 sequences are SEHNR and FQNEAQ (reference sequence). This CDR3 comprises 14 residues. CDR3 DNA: TGTGCCAGCAGCTTGAGTGCAACTAATGAAAAACTGTTTTTT. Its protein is CASSLSATNEKLFF.

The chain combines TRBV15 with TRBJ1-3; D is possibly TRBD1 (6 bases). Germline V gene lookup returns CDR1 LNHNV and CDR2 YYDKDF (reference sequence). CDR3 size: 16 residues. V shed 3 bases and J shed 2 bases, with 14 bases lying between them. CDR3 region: CATSRIYRATGNTIYF. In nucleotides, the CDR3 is TGTGCCACCAGCAGGATTTACAGGGCAACTGGAAACACCATATATTTT.

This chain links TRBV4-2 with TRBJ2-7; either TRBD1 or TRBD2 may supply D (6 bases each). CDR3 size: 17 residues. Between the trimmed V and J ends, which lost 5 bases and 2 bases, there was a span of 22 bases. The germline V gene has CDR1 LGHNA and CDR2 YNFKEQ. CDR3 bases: TGTGCCAGCAGCAGAAATACCGGAGGGGGGTTAACCTACGAGCAGTACTTC. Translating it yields CASSRNTGGGLTYEQYF.

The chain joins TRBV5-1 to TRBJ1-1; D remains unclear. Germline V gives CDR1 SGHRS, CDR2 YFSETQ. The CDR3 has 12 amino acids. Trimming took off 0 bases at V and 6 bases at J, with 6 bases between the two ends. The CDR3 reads CASSLGVAEAFF. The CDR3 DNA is TGCGCCAGCAGCTTGGGAGTCGCTGAAGCTTTCTTT.